This T cell receptor beta chain was recorded in a study of Ad26.COV2.S vaccination and SARS-CoV-2 variants. As for the study in general: Vaccine-arm donor from the placebo-controlled COV1001 Ad26.COV2.S trial.

The junction had 6 bases not matched to a gene; V was cut back by 4 bases and J by 4 bases. Germline CDR1 reads SGHDT; CDR2 reads YYEEEE. The CDR3 loop spans 14 amino acids. Treatment given: some 19 received Ad26.COV2.S at low or high dose, single or two shots; several received placebo; per-sample allocation not given. The samples were gathered on day 63 after the first injection of vaccine or placebo. Donor was an adult aged 18-55 years in Boston. TCRdb's table, derived via immunoSEQ multiplex PCR, lists solely in-frame clones and lacks some. The sample carries fewer than 500,000 clones, 85% to 90% recorded once.

This receptor was obtained from a person aged 18-60 years who received the Ad26.COV2.S COVID-19 vaccine or a placebo. Specimen: peripheral blood, collected in a trial of Ad26.COV2.S vaccine versus placebo. The V and J genes are TRBV5-6 and TRBJ2-3, with 7 nucleotides matching TRBD2. The CDR3 DNA is TGTGCCAGCAGCCGGACCCGGGGGGCAGATACGCAGTATTTT. Encoded protein: CASSRTRGADTQYF.